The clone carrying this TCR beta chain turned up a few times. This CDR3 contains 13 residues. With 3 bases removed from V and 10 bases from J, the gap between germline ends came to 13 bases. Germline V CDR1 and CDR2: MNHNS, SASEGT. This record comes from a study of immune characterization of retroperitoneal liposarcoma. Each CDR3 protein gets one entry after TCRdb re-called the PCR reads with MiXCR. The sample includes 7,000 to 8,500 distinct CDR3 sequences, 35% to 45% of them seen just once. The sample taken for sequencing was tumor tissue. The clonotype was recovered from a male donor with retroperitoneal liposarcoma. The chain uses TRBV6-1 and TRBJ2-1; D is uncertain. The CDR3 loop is CASSEGQTYEQFF. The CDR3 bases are TGTGCCAGCAGTGAGGGTCAGACCTACGAGCAGTTCTTC.